The present TCR beta chain was sequenced within a study of T cell repertoires in cytomegalovirus infection (dated by TCRdb to about 2019). In terms of the full investigation: Donor HLA type was relevant to the analysis, because carriage of CMV infection together with the matching HLA type was indicated by public TCR beta signatures.

Results and caveats for the whole study, not just this receptor: The ex vivo response was dominated by HLA-C-restricted CMV-specific TCR beta clonotypes, which also provided the single most frequent clonotype in two of eight donors. Carriers of CMV infection plus the relevant HLA type were discriminated by the cumulative frequency of public TCR beta family members in the study cohort and in an independent roughly 400-donor cohort.

This clonotype was picked up many times. Its antigen is still unknown. Qualities for individual bases were not recorded, and no much larger clone is one base off. Instrument used: Illumina HiSeq 1500. TCRdb reanalyzed the raw reads on its own, using fastp at Q25 for trimming and MiXCR for clone calling, and kept in-frame beta chains. Rows with a matching CDR3 protein are joined into one entry that keeps the most common DNA and genes. Across this sample there are about 320,000 distinct CDR3 sequences, with over 7.5% seen only once. Over 3.5% of the sample lies in the top ten. Including the terminal cysteine and phenylalanine, the CDR3 comprises 17 residues. Only the CDR3 portion is preserved as DNA: 51 bases, with reading frame beginning at the first base. Trimming takes 1 base from V and 5 bases from J, and the germline ends sit 18 bases apart. The germline V gene gives CDR1 as MNHNS and CDR2 as SASEGT.

The source is a human donor in good health (CMV status not recorded). Some clones in this sample may be carry-over from other donors' samples. Recombination joined TRBV6-1 with TRBJ2-1; no D segment can be confidently identified. Source material: PBMCs. The DNA sequence follows: TGTGCCAGCAGTGAAGTTCGGCATTCCCTTAGGGACAATGAGCAGTTCTTC. Its protein is CASSEVRHSLRDNEQFF.